Shown below are 11 T cell receptor beta chains from a single sample sequenced in a study of T cell responses to AZD1222 COVID-19 vaccine. Libraries were prepared by immunoSEQ multiplex PCR; TCRdb keeps only in-frame clonotypes and omits some of them. This table holds roughly 150,000 clones, over 85% found once. The input for sequencing was peripheral blood, taken on day 0 of AZD1222 vaccination. These receptors all come from an adult in good health.

V gene TRBV7-9 combines with J gene TRBJ2-5; D is possibly TRBD2 (6 bases). Trimming took 1 base from V and 4 from J, leaving 13 bases between them. The CDR3 runs to 15 residues. CDR1 and CDR2 (germline): SEHNR, FQNEAQ (reference sequence). The CDR3: CASSLGGAGGETQYF. DNA of the CDR3: TGTGCCAGCAGCTTAGGAGGGGCCGGGGGAGAGACCCAGTACTTC.

This clone has only one observation. The rearrangement links TRBV7-3 to TRBJ1-1, with TRBD1 identical over 8 bases. Germline assignment: CDR1 SGHTA and CDR2 FQGTGA. V lost 1 base to trimming and J lost 2 bases; unmatched junction nucleotides: 6. This CDR3 has 16 residues. The CDR3 nucleotides read TGTGCCAGCAGCTTAAGATCTGGGACAGGAAACACTGAAGCTTTCTTT. Translating it yields CASSLRSGTGNTEAFF.

This clone appeared a single time. J is TRBJ2-7 and V is TRBV7-9; D might be TRBD2 (5 bases). CDR1 and CDR2 from the germline V gene are SEHNR and FQNEAQ (reference sequence). The CDR3 is 13 residues long. Between the trimmed V and J ends, which lost 8 bases and 0 bases, there was a span of 11 bases. CDR3 protein: CASSDWSSYEQYF. For the CDR3, the DNA is TGTGCCAGCTCGGACTGGAGCTCCTACGAGCAGTACTTC.

This chain connects TRBV19 to TRBJ2-6; perhaps TRBD2 as D (6 bases). CDR1 LNHDA and CDR2 SQIVND come from the germline V gene (reference sequence). V was shortened by 5 bases and J by 1 base, with 21 bases between the two germline ends. CDR3 length: 19 residues. Written as DNA, the CDR3 is TGTGCCAGTAGTCCCCGCGGGGCAGGTACTAGGTCTGGGGCCAACGTCCTGACTTTC. This gives the protein CASSPRGAGTRSGANVLTF. Based on the CDR3 plus reference TRBV19 and TRBJ2-6, the full variable domain is DGGITQSPKYLFRKEGQNVTLSCEQNLNHDAMYWYRQDPGQGLRLIYYSQIVNDFQKGDIAEGYSVSREKKESFPLTVTSAQKNPTAFYLCASSPRGAGTRSGANVLTFGAGSRLTVL.

J is TRBJ2-3 and V is TRBV7-3, with TRBD2 identical over 8 bases. V lost 5 bases, J lost 0 bases, and 7 bases stayed unmatched. The CDR3 totals 16 residues. Germline CDR1 is SGHTA and CDR2 is FQGTGA. The CDR3 is CASSITSGSSTDTQYF. The DNA for the CDR3 is TGTGCCAGCAGCATCACTAGCGGATCTAGCACAGATACGCAGTATTTT.

This clone has just a few counts. The J gene is TRBJ1-5, the V gene TRBV15, with TRBD1 matching over 10 bases. The CDR3 is made up of 18 amino acids. V trimming: 2 bases; J trimming: 0 bases; junction bases outside the gene matches: 7. The germline gives CDR1 LNHNV, CDR2 YYDKDF (reference sequence). CDR3 nucleotide sequence: TGTGCCACCAGCAGAAACGACAGGGGGCTGTATAGCAATCAGCCCCAGCATTTT. It translates to CATSRNDRGLYSNQPQHF.

The chain employs TRBV6-2 or TRBV6-3 and TRBJ2-6; 9 nucleotides match TRBD1. V was clipped by 5 bases and J by 0 bases; unmatched bases: 14. This CDR3 has 20 residues. Germline CDR1 reads MNHEY; CDR2 reads SVGEGT. The chain's CDR3 is CASSTLPGTGTFSGANVLTF. Written as DNA, the CDR3 is TGTGCCAGCAGTACATTACCCGGGACAGGGACCTTCTCTGGGGCCAACGTCCTGACTTTC.

This chain uses TRBV29-1 with TRBJ2-7; no clear D gene. Trimming removed 6 bases from V and 3 bases from J, with 9 bases in between. Germline V gene lookup returns CDR1 SQVTM and CDR2 ANQGSEA. The CDR3 runs to 11 residues. The CDR3 is CSVDVNYEQYF. The CDR3 DNA is TGCAGCGTCGACGTTAACTACGAGCAGTACTTC.

In nucleotides, the CDR3 is TGCGCCAGCAGCCGTGGGTTGGACTATGGCTACACCTTC. Translated, it gives CASSRGLDYGYTF. The chain uses TRBV5-1 and TRBJ1-2; D is unclear. V was shortened by 4 bases and J by 3 bases, with 10 bases between the two germline ends. Germline V gene sequence: CDR1 SGHRS, CDR2 YFSETQ. The CDR3 totals 13 residues.

V is TRBV27 and J is TRBJ1-2, with D possibly matching TRBD1 (6 bases). Germline lookup yields CDR1 MNHEY and CDR2 SMNVEV (reference sequence). Between the trimmed V and J ends, which lost 5 bases and 4 bases, there was a span of 17 bases. The CDR3 extends over 15 amino acids. This CDR3 reads CASSKLTWGLYGYTF. The CDR3, as DNA: TGTGCCAGCAGTAAATTAACATGGGGGCTCTATGGCTACACCTTC.

This chain joins TRBV18 and TRBJ1-4; no definite D call. V was pared by 6 bases and J by 5 bases, with 10 bases between. Germline V CDR1 and CDR2: KGHSH, LQKENI. The CDR3 is 13 amino acids. The CDR3 region is CASSPFENEKLFF. The CDR3 nucleotides are TGTGCCAGCTCGCCTTTCGAAAATGAAAAACTGTTTTTT.